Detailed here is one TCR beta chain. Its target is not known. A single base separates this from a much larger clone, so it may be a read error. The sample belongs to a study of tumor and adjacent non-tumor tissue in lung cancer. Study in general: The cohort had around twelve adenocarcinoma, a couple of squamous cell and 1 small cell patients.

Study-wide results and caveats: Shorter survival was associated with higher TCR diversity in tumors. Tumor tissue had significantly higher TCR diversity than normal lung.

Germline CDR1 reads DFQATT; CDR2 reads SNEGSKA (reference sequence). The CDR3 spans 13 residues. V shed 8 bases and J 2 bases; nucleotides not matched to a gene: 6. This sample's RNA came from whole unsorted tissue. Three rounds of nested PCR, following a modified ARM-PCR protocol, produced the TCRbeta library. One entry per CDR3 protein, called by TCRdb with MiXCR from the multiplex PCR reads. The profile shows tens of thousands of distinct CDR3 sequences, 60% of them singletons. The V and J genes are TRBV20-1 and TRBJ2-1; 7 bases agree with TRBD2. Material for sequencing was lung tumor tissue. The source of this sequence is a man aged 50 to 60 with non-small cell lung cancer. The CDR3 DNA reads TGCAGTATACTCGGGAGGACCTACAATGAGCAGTTCTTC. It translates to CSILGRTYNEQFF.